These 22 T cell receptor beta chains were sequenced from one sample in a study of cytomegalovirus exposure and HLA in healthy donors. This PCR relied on a set of 60 Vbeta primers and 13 Jbeta primers. Sequencing used immunoSEQ multiplex PCR; TCRdb keeps in-frame clones, though not all of them. The sample includes 55,000 to 80,000 clones, around 63% of them seen just once. Material for sequencing was PBMCs. All receptors derive from a young woman in good health and CMV-seronegative.

The chain joins TRBV4-1 to TRBJ1-4; 12 positions agree with TRBD1. Germline V lookup: CDR1 MGHRA, CDR2 YSYEKL. This CDR3 spans 15 amino acids. V gave up 3 bases and J gave up 8 bases; unmatched junction bases: 4. The CDR3 DNA sequence: TGCGCCAGCAGCCATGCCGGGACAGGGGGCGAAAAACTGTTTTTT. Protein: CASSHAGTGGEKLFF.

This clone has more than one count but fewer than ten. The chain carries TRBV10-3 and TRBJ2-3; 9 bases are shared with TRBD2. The CDR3 runs 15 residues. With 10 bases clipped from V and 4 bases from J, the junction kept 12 bases outside the gene matches. Germline V gives CDR1 ENHRY, CDR2 SYGVKD. The CDR3 is CATQIIAGEADTQYF. The CDR3 DNA reads TGTGCCACCCAGATAATAGCGGGGGAGGCAGATACGCAGTATTTT.

This clone appeared a single time. V is TRBV5-5 and J is TRBJ2-7; the match to TRBD1 covers 9 bases. The CDR3 has 15 amino acids. J lost 4 bases, V lost 3 bases, and 8 bases had no gene match. The V gene's germline CDR1 is SGHKS and CDR2 YYEKEE (reference sequence). CDR3 in amino acids: CASSYRRDREYEQYF. The CDR3 nucleotides are TGTGCCAGCAGCTACCGCCGGGACAGGGAATACGAGCAGTACTTC.

The chain joins TRBV10-3 to TRBJ2-7; 8 bases fit TRBD1. The V and J ends lost 3 bases and 3 bases, in that order; junction bases with no gene match: 1. The CDR3 has 13 residues. Germline V gives CDR1 ENHRY, CDR2 SYGVKD. CDR3 DNA: TGTGCCATCAGTGAAACAGGGGGCTACGAGCAGTACTTC. Translated: CAISETGGYEQYF.

V gene TRBV9 combines with J gene TRBJ2-3; 10 nucleotides align to TRBD2. The germline V gene has CDR1 SGDLS and CDR2 YYNGEE. V trimming: 3 bases; J trimming: 3 bases; junction bases outside the gene matches: 4. The CDR3 is made up of 15 amino acids. CDR3 protein: CASSGSGLATDTQYF. The CDR3 region has the DNA TGTGCCAGCAGCGGCTCGGGACTAGCGACAGATACGCAGTATTTT.

CDR3 sequence: CASSPRTAGNTIYF. In DNA, the CDR3 is TGTGCCAGCAGTCCCCGGACAGCTGGAAACACCATATATTTT. The V call is TRBV27, the J call TRBJ1-3; perhaps TRBD1 as D (6 bases). CDR1 is MNHEY, CDR2 SMNVEV, per germline (reference sequence). Trimming took off 5 bases at V and 2 bases at J, with 10 bases between the two ends. The CDR3 is 14 residues long.

The chain recombines TRBV2 with TRBJ1-3; D not resolved. Trimming pared 2 bases from V and 0 bases from J, leaving 14 bases between. Germline CDR1 and CDR2: SNHLY and FYNNEI. The CDR3 has 17 residues. This CDR3 reads CASSETPRGFSGNTIYF. Here the CDR3 DNA reads TGTGCCAGCAGTGAAACCCCACGCGGGTTCTCTGGAAACACCATATATTTT.

V usage is TRBV12-5 and J usage is TRBJ1-3, with no clear D. V was trimmed by 9 bases and J by 4 bases, leaving 16 bases between them. The CDR3 is 14 amino acids. The V gene's germline CDR1 is LGHNT and CDR2 FRNRAP. The CDR3 nucleotides are TGTGCTAGCCTGAGGGAATTGGCGGGAAACACCATATATTTT. It encodes CASLRELAGNTIYF. Full variable domain (missing parts from reference TRBV12-5 and TRBJ1-3): DARVTQTPRHKVTEMGQEVTMRCQPILGHNTVFWYRQTMMQGLELLAYFRNRAPLDDSGMPKDRFSAEMPDATLATLKIQPSEPRDSAVYFCASLRELAGNTIYFGEGSWLTVV.

Comment on this clone: At the DNA level, this CDR3 is encoded by other sequences in the same sample as well. This chain links TRBV4-3 with TRBJ2-5, with 8 bases lining up with TRBD2. The trim removed 1 base at V and 5 bases at J, leaving 3 bases unmatched. Germline V gives CDR1 LGHNA, CDR2 YSLEER. CDR3 length equals 14 residues. The CDR3 bases are TGCGCCAGCAGCCAAGCGGGAGGGGGGGAGACCCAGTACTTC. Translating it yields CASSQAGGGETQYF.

This clone was observed once. This sequence joins TRBV19 and TRBJ2-3, with TRBD2 matching over 7 bases. Germline V gene lookup returns CDR1 LNHDA and CDR2 SQIVND (reference sequence). V shed 6 bases and J 2 bases; nucleotides not matched to a gene: 8. The CDR3 consists of 15 residues. For the CDR3, the DNA is TGTGCCAGTAGCTTACTAGCGCGGGACACAGATACGCAGTATTTT. Protein: CASSLLARDTDTQYF.

The chain combines TRBV4-3 with TRBJ2-1; TRBD2 is a possible D gene (6 bases). V lost 4 bases to trimming and J lost 3 bases, with 10 bases between them. The CDR3 length is 14 residues. Germline CDR1 reads LGHNA; CDR2 reads YSLEER. This CDR3 reads CASSPGSGYNEQFF. CDR3 DNA: TGCGCCAGCAGCCCCGGGAGTGGCTACAATGAGCAGTTCTTC.

The chain links TRBV6-5 to TRBJ2-5, with a tentative D call TRBD2 (6 bases). This CDR3 has 14 residues. Trimming removed 5 bases at V and 1 base at J, with 11 bases between. Germline loops: CDR1 MNHEY, CDR2 SVGAGI. For the CDR3, the DNA is TGTGCCAGCAGTGACGGGGGATCCCAAGAGACCCAGTACTTC. Amino acid sequence: CASSDGGSQETQYF.

Worth noting for this clone: At one boundary the junction diverges from the germline segment, which might be a read error. Other DNA sequences in this specimen translate into the identical CDR3. The rearrangement uses TRBV29-1 and TRBJ1-1; D might be TRBD1 (5 bases). This CDR3 has 12 residues. CDR1 and CDR2 (germline): SQVTM, ANQGSEA. CDR3 region: CSVGQLNTEAFF. The CDR3 region has the DNA TGCAGCGTTGGACAGTTGAACACTGAAGCCTTCTTT.

This clone was observed a handful of times. Different DNA sequences within this sample yield the same CDR3. V gene TRBV30 combines with J gene TRBJ1-1, with 8 bases that match TRBD1. Per germline, CDR1 GTSNPN and CDR2 SVGIG (reference sequence). V dropped 3 bases and J dropped 10; count of bases not matched to a gene: 10. There are 13 residues in the CDR3. The CDR3 coding sequence is TGTGCCTGGAGACCTAGGACAGGGCACGGAGCTTTCTTT. This encodes CAWRPRTGHGAFF.

V and J are TRBV30 and TRBJ2-1, with 8 bases lining up with TRBD2. J lost 0 bases, V lost 8 bases, and 6 bases had no gene match. In germline, CDR1 is GTSNPN, CDR2 SVGIG (reference sequence). This CDR3 is 14 amino acids long. The CDR3 sequence: CAIAGGSSYNEQFF. In DNA form, the CDR3 reads TGTGCCATCGCGGGGGGCAGCTCCTACAATGAGCAGTTCTTC. The complete variable domain, with remaining parts taken from reference TRBV30 and TRBJ2-1, reads SQTIHQWPATLVQPVGSPLSLECTVEGTSNPNLYWYRQAAGRGLQLLFYSVGIGQISSEVPQNLSASRPQDRQFILSSKKLLLSDSGFYLCAIAGGSSYNEQFFGPGTRLTVL.

This chain connects TRBV19 to TRBJ2-2; 9 nucleotides align to TRBD2. Germline assignment: CDR1 LNHDA and CDR2 SQIVND (reference sequence). After removal of 3 bases from V and 6 bases from J, the junction contained 2 bases not matched to a gene. The CDR3 spans 14 residues. CDR3: CASSIGGGAGELFF. Here the CDR3 DNA reads TGTGCCAGTAGTATTGGCGGGGGGGCCGGGGAGCTGTTTTTT.

V is TRBV7-9 and J is TRBJ2-5; 8 nucleotides align to TRBD2. CDR3 length: 15 amino acids. CDR1 is SEHNR, CDR2 FQNEAQ, per germline (reference sequence). The ends lost 7 bases at V and 5 bases at J; junction bases unmatched: 12. The CDR3 here is CASTPIAGPRETQYF. In DNA, the CDR3 is TGTGCCAGCACCCCTATAGCGGGGCCACGGGAGACCCAGTACTTC.

V and J are TRBV6-5 and TRBJ2-3, with D uncertain. V lost 5 bases, J lost 5 bases, and 17 bases lay in between. This CDR3 has 15 residues. The germline V gene encodes CDR1 MNHEY and CDR2 SVGAGI. CDR3 sequence (DNA): TGTGCCAGCAGTGTCGGCTATATGTCAGGAGATACGCAGTATTTT. Amino acid sequence: CASSVGYMSGDTQYF.

The CDR3, as DNA: TGTGCCAGCAGCTTACTTAGCGGGGGGGTCTCTAGCACAGATACGCAGTATTTT. The encoded protein is CASSLLSGGVSSTDTQYF. The genes are TRBV28 and TRBJ2-3; 11 bases are shared with TRBD2. Germline V gene lookup returns CDR1 MDHEN and CDR2 SYDVKM. The CDR3 extends over 18 amino acids. With 6 bases clipped from V and 0 bases from J, the junction kept 11 bases outside the gene matches.

This chain links TRBV6-6 with TRBJ2-7, with 7 positions matching TRBD1. Germline V lookup: CDR1 MNHNY, CDR2 SVGAGI (reference sequence). The CDR3 is 13 residues long. V was pared by 2 bases and J by 6 bases, with 4 bases of the junction left unmatched. For the CDR3, the DNA is TGTGCCAGCAGTTACGAGGGGGCGGGCGAGCAGTACTTC. Its translation: CASSYEGAGEQYF.

The rearrangement links TRBV4-3 to TRBJ1-2; D is unresolved. Germline V gene sequence: CDR1 LGHNA, CDR2 YSLEER. Trimming removed 1 base at V and 1 base at J, with 10 bases between. CDR3 length: 15 amino acids. The CDR3 nucleotides read TGCGCCAGCAGCCAAGCCCCTCGGGGTAACTATGGCTACACCTTC. Residues: CASSQAPRGNYGYTF.

The genes are TRBV5-5 and TRBJ2-2; D gene unclear. Looked up from germline, CDR1 is SGHKS and CDR2 is YYEKEE (reference sequence). The CDR3 length is 15 residues. V lost 0 bases, J lost 1 base, and 7 bases lay in between. In nucleotides, the CDR3 is TGTGCCAGCAGCTTGGCTCGACAGAACACCGGGGAGCTGTTTTTT. It yields the protein CASSLARQNTGELFF.